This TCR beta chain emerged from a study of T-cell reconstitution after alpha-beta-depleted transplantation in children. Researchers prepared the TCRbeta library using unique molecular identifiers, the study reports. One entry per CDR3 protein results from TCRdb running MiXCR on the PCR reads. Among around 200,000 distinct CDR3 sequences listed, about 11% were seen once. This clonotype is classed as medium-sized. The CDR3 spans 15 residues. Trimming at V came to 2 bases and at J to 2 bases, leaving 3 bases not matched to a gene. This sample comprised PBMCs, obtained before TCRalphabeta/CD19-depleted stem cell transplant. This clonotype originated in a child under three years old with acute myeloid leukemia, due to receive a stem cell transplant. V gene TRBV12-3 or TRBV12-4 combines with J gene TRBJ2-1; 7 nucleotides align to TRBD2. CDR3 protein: CASSLNSGTYNEQFF. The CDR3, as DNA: TGTGCCAGCAGTTTAAACAGCGGGACCTACAATGAGCAGTTCTTC.